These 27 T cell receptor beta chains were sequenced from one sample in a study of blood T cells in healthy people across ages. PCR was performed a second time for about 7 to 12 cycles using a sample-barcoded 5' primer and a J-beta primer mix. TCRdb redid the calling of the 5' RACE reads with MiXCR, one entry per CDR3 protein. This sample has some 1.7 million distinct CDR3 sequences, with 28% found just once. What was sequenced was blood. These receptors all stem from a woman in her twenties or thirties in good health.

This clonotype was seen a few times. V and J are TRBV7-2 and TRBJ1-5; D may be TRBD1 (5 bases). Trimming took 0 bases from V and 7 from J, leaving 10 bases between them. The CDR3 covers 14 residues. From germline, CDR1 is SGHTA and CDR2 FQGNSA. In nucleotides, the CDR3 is TGTGCCAGCAGCTTAGCGGAGGGGTTGCAGCCCCAGCATTTT. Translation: CASSLAEGLQPQHF.

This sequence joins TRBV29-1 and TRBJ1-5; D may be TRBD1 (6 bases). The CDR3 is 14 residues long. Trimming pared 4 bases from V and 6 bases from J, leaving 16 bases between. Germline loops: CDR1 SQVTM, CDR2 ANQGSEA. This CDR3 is CSVVIGGVSQPQHF. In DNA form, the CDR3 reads TGCAGCGTTGTCATAGGGGGAGTGTCTCAGCCCCAGCATTTT.

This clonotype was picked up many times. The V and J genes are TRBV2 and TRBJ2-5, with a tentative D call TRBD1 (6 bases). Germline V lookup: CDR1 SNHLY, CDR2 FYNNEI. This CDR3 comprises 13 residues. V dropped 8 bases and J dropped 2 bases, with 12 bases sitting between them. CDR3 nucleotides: TGTGCCAGCGTTCAGGGGAGACAAGAGACCCAGTACTTC. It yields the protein CASVQGRQETQYF. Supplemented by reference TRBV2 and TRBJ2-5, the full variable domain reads EPEVTQTPSHQVTQMGQEVILRCVPISNHLYFYWYRQILGQKVEFLVSFYNNEISEKSEIFDDQFSVERPDGSNFTLKIRSTKLEDSAMYFCASVQGRQETQYFGPGTRLLVL.

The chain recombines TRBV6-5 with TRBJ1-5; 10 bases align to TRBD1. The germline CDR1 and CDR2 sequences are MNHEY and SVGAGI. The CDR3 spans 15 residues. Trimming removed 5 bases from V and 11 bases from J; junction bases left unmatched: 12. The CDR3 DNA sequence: TGTGCCAGCAGTCCGGGACAGGGGTTTAGGTTGGCCCAGCATTTT. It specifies CASSPGQGFRLAQHF.

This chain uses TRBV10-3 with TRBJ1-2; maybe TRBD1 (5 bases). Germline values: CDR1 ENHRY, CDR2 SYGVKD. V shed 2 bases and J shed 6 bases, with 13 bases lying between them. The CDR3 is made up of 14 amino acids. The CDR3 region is CAISELNQGDGYTF. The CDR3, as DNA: TGTGCCATCAGTGAGCTGAACCAGGGTGATGGCTACACCTTC.

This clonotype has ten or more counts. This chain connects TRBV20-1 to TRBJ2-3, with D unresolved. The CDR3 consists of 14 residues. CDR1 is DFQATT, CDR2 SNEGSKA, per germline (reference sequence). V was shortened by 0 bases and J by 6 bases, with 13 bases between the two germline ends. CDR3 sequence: CSARDTGLGDTQYF. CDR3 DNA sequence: TGCAGTGCTAGAGATACCGGGCTCGGGGATACGCAGTATTTT.

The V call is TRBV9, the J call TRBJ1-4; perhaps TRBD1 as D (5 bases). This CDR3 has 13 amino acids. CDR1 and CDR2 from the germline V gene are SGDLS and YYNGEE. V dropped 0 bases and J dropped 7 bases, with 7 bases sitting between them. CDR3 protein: CASSVERGEKLFF. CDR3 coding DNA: TGTGCCAGCAGCGTAGAAAGGGGTGAAAAACTGTTTTTT.

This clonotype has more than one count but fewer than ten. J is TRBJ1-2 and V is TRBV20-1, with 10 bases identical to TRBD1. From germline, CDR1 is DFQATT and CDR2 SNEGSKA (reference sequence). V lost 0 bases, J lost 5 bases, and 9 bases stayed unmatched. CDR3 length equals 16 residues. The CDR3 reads CSAREPTGGEGYGYTF. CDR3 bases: TGCAGTGCTAGAGAGCCGACAGGGGGCGAAGGATATGGCTACACCTTC.

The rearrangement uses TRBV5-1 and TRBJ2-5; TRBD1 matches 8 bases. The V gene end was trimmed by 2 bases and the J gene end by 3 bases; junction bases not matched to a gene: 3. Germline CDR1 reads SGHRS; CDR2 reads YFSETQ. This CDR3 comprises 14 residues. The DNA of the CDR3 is TGCGCCAGCAGCTTCCAGGGGGCGGAAGAGACCCAGTACTTC. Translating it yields CASSFQGAEETQYF.

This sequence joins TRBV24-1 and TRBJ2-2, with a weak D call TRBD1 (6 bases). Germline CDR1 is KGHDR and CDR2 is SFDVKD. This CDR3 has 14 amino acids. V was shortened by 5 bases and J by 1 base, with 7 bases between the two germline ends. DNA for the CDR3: TGTGCCACCAGTGTGGGACAGAACACCGGGGAGCTGTTTTTT. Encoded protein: CATSVGQNTGELFF.

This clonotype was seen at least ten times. CDR3 sequence reads: CASSYSNLAKNIQYF. The CDR3 DNA reads TGTGCCAGCAGTTACTCGAATTTGGCCAAAAACATTCAGTACTTC. The V call is TRBV6-5, the J call TRBJ2-4; D gene uncertain. Trimming shortened V by 0 bases and J by 1 base, and 7 bases separated the two germline ends. This CDR3 spans 15 amino acids. Germline V CDR1 and CDR2: MNHEY, SVGAGI.

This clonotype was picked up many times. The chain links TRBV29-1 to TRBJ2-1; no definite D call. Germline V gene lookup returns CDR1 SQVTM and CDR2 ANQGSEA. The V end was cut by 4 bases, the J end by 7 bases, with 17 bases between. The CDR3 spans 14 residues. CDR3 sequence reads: CSVGDLTKWNEQFF. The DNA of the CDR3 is TGCAGCGTTGGGGATTTAACCAAGTGGAATGAGCAGTTCTTC.

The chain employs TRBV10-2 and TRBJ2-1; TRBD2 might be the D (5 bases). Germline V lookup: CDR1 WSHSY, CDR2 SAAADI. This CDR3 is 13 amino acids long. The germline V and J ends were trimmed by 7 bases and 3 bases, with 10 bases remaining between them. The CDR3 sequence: CASTVTNYNEQFF. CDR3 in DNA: TGCGCCAGCACCGTGACTAACTACAATGAGCAGTTCTTC.

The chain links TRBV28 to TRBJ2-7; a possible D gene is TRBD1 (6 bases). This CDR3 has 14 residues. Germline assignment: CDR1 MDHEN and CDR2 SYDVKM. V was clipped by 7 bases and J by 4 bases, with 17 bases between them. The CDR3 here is CASTSGTLNYEQYF. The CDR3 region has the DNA TGTGCCAGCACATCCGGGACACTAAATTACGAGCAGTACTTC. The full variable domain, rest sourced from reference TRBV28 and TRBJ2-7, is DVKVTQSSRYLVKRTGEKVFLECVQDMDHENMFWYRQDPGLGLRLIYFSYDVKMKEKGDIPEGYSVSREKKERFSLILESASTNQTSMYLCASTSGTLNYEQYFGPGTRLTVT.

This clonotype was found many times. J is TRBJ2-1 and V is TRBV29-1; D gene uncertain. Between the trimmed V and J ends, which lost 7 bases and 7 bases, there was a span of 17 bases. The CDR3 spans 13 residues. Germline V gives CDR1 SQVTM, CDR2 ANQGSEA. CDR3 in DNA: TGCAGCGCGGATCGGCTCTCGGGTAATGAGCAGTTCTTC. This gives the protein CSADRLSGNEQFF.

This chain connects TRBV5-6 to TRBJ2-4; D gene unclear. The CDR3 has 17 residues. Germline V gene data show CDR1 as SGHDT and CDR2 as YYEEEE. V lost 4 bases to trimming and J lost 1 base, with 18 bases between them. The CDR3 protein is CASSLFGFRVAKNIQYF. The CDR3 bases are TGTGCCAGCAGCCTTTTCGGTTTCCGCGTGGCCAAAAACATTCAGTACTTC.

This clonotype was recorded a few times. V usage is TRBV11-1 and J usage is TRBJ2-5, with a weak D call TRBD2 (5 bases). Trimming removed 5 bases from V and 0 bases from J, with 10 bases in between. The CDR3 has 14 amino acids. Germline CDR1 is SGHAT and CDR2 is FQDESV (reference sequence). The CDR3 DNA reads TGTGCCAGCAGCCGTGAGGAGGACCAAGAGACCCAGTACTTC. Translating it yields CASSREEDQETQYF. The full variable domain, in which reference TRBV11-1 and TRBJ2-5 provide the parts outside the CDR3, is EAEVAQSPRYKITEKSQAVAFWCDPISGHATLYWYRQILGQGPELLVQFQDESVVDDSQLPKDRFSAERLKGVDSTLKIQPAELGDSAMYLCASSREEDQETQYFGPGTRLLVL.

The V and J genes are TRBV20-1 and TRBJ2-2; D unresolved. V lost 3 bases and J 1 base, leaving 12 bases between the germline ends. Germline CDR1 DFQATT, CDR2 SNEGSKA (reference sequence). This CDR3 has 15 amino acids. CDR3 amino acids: CSARRSALNTGELFF. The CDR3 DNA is TGCAGTGCTAGGAGAAGCGCCCTGAACACCGGGGAGCTGTTTTTT.

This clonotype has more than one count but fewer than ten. This CDR3 is CASSPRAANTEAFF. The CDR3 DNA reads TGTGCCAGCAGTCCTCGGGCTGCGAACACTGAAGCTTTCTTT. The chain carries TRBV12-3 or TRBV12-4 and TRBJ1-1; D call uncertain. The CDR3 covers 14 residues. V was cut by 5 bases and J by 1 base, with 11 bases left in between.

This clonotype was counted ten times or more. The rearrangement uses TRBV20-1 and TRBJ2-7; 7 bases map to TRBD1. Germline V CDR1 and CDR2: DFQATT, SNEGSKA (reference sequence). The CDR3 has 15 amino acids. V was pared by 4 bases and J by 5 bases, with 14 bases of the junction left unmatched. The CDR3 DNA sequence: TGCAGTGCTAATCCCCCTCGACAGGGAATAGACGAGCAGTACTTC. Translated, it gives CSANPPRQGIDEQYF.

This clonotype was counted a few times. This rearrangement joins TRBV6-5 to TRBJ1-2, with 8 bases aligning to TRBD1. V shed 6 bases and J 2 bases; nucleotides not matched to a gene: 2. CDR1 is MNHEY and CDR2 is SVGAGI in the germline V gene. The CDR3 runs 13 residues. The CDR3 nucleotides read TGTGCCAGCAGAAGACAGGGGAACTATGGCTACACCTTC. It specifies CASRRQGNYGYTF.

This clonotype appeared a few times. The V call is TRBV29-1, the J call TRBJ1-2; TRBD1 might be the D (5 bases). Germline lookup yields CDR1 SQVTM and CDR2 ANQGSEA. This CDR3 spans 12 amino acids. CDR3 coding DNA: TGCATTACCAGGACACCGGGTGGTGGCTACACCTTC. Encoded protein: CITRTPGGGYTF.

CDR3 DNA sequence: TGCAGTGCTAATCAGGGAAGTGAGTTAGGTGGCTACACCTTC. Its protein product is CSANQGSELGGYTF. The chain employs TRBV20-1 and TRBJ1-2; weak D call: TRBD1 (5 bases). Germline V lookup: CDR1 DFQATT, CDR2 SNEGSKA (reference sequence). With 4 bases removed from V and 7 bases from J, the gap between germline ends came to 19 bases. This CDR3 has 14 residues.

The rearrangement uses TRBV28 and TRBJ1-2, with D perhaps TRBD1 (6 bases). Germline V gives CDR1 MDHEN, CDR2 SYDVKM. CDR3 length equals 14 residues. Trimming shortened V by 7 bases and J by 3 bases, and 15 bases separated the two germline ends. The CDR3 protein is CASNKDRPHYGYTF. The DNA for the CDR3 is TGTGCCAGCAATAAAGACAGGCCCCACTATGGCTACACCTTC.

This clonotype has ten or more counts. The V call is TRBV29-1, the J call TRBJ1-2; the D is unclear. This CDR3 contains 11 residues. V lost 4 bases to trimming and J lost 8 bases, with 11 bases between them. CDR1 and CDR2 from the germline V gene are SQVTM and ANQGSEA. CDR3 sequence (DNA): TGCAGCGTTGCGGAATTCGGAGGCTACACCTTC. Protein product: CSVAEFGGYTF.

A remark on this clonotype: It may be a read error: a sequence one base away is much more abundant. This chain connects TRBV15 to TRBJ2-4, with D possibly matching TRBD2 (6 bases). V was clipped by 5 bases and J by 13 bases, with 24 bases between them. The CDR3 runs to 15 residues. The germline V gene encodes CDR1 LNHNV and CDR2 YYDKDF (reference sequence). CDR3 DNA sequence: TGTGCCACCAGCGGCGGACGAGGGAGGAATAATGAGCAGTACTTC. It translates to CATSGGRGRNNEQYF.

This CDR3 reads CASSIRQGWTDTQYF. CDR3 DNA: TGTGCCAGCAGTATTAGACAGGGTTGGACAGATACGCAGTATTTT. The chain links TRBV12-3 or TRBV12-4 to TRBJ2-3, with 7 bases fitting TRBD1. J lost 3 bases, V lost 5 bases, and 8 bases had no gene match. This CDR3 has 15 amino acids.